The 5 T cell receptor beta chains below were found in one sample sequenced in a study of blood T cell repertoires in COVID-19. Assay used: immunoSEQ multiplex PCR; TCRdb lists only in-frame clones, some missing. The table has under 300,000 clones, about 88% seen once. Material: PBMCs or T cells enriched from blood (not recorded which). The receptors originated from a woman in her 50s who had recovered from COVID-19.

The CDR3 loop is CASSPRTGVYEQYF. The DNA for the CDR3 is TGTGCCTCCTCCCCCCGGACAGGGGTATACGAGCAGTACTTC. This rearrangement joins TRBV27 to TRBJ2-7; 9 nucleotides line up with TRBD1. The CDR3 runs 14 residues. Trimming removed 11 bases from V and 4 bases from J; junction bases left unmatched: 12. Germline V gene data show CDR1 as MNHEY and CDR2 as SMNVEV (reference sequence).

V is TRBV19 and J is TRBJ1-5; TRBD1 aligns across 10 bases. Germline trimming cut 4 bases from V and 2 bases from J; bases unmatched to any gene: 5. Germline V CDR1 and CDR2: LNHDA, SQIVND (reference sequence). The CDR3 is made up of 16 amino acids. CDR3 amino acids: CASSRTGGLGNQPQHF. The CDR3, as DNA: TGTGCCAGTAGTAGGACAGGGGGATTGGGCAATCAGCCCCAGCATTTT.

This rearrangement joins TRBV11-2 to TRBJ2-3, with 7 positions matching TRBD2. Germline V gene data show CDR1 as SGHAT and CDR2 as FQNNGV. Trimming at V came to 0 bases and at J to 4 bases, leaving 4 bases not matched to a gene. The CDR3 totals 15 residues. CDR3 residues: CASSLEAGVADTQYF. The CDR3 nucleotides read TGTGCCAGCAGCTTAGAGGCGGGGGTCGCAGATACGCAGTATTTT.

The chain recombines TRBV5-1 with TRBJ1-5, with TRBD1 identical over 8 bases. Germline-derived CDR1 and CDR2 are SGHRS and YFSETQ. This CDR3 is built from 16 residues. Trimming removed 7 bases from V and 4 bases from J; junction bases left unmatched: 13. In nucleotides, the CDR3 is TGCGCCAGCGCCCCTTATCCGGGACAGGTGAATCAGCCCCAGCATTTT. Protein sequence: CASAPYPGQVNQPQHF.

The rearrangement links TRBV7-3 to TRBJ2-1; D perhaps matches TRBD1 (6 bases). CDR3 length equals 17 residues. The V end lost 1 base, the J end lost 4 bases, and 17 bases lay between the germline ends. Per the germline V gene, CDR1 is SGHTA and CDR2 is FQGTGA. CDR3 nucleotides: TGTGCCAGCAGCTTAAGTCTCGTGGGCAGGGGATACAATGAGCAGTTCTTC. This sequence encodes CASSLSLVGRGYNEQFF.